What follows are 3 T cell receptor beta chains derived from one specimen sequenced in a study of technical replicates of blood from several donors. Sequenced by immunoSEQ multiplex PCR; TCRdb stores in-frame clones only, minus some. The sample holds around 69,000 clones, about 86% seen once. The material sequenced was PBMCs. These receptors originate from a human donor in good health. Some clones in this sample may be carry-over from other donors' samples.

The chain carries TRBV9 and TRBJ2-2; D unresolved. CDR1 is SGDLS, CDR2 YYNGEE, per germline. Between the trimmed V and J ends, which lost 6 bases and 6 bases, there was a span of 6 bases. The CDR3 consists of 11 residues. In DNA form, the CDR3 reads TGTGCCAGCAAAGGAGCCGGGGAGCTGTTTTTT. Protein: CASKGAGELFF.

This chain connects TRBV6-5 to TRBJ1-1, with D perhaps matching TRBD1 (5 bases). The CDR3 contains 15 residues. Germline V gene data show CDR1 as MNHEY and CDR2 as SVGAGI. Trimming pared 6 bases from V and 2 bases from J, leaving 16 bases between. This CDR3 is CASRPGTVDNTEAFF. The CDR3 nucleotides read TGTGCCAGCAGGCCCGGGACTGTCGATAACACTGAAGCTTTCTTT.

The J gene is TRBJ2-7, the V gene TRBV27; 7 bases fit TRBD2. Per the germline V gene, CDR1 is MNHEY and CDR2 is SMNVEV (reference sequence). The CDR3 runs to 16 residues. V shed 5 bases and J 0 bases; nucleotides not matched to a gene: 10. CDR3 nucleotides: TGTGCCAGCAGTCCGTTATTGAGGGAGGGCTCCTACGAGCAGTACTTC. It yields the protein CASSPLLREGSYEQYF.